Listed below are T cell receptor beta chains from one sample, sequenced in a study of cytomegalovirus exposure and HLA in healthy donors. TCRdb's copy holds only in-frame clones and misses some; the assay was immunoSEQ multiplex PCR. The profile covers about 140,000 clones, with 78% appearing a single time and around 2.5% taken by the ten largest. The sample comprised PBMCs. Every receptor here comes from a woman between 18 and 29 years old in good health and CMV-seropositive. Both conserved end residues are part of each CDR3. The D gene is left open where the match is weak. The size of a clone is reported for some rows only, either as once, few or many, or as a class for expanded clones.

d_call	v_call	clone_size	j_call	cdr3_nt	cdr3_aa
NA	TRBV2	NA	TRBJ2-7	TGTGCCAGCAGAGGGGGAAGGACCTACGAGCAGTACTTC	CASRGGRTYEQYF
NA	TRBV6-1	NA	TRBJ1-3	TGTGCCAGCAGTGAGGGGCCGCGGGGTCACACCATATATTTT	CASSEGPRGHTIYF
NA	TRBV6-6	few	TRBJ1-5	TGTGCCAGCAGTTACTCGGGACCGGAGGGTCCCCAGCATTTT	CASSYSGPEGPQHF
NA	TRBV4-2	NA	TRBJ2-7	TGTGCCAGCAGCCAAGTCTTCGGAATTCAGGGCGACGAGCAGTACTTC	CASSQVFGIQGDEQYF
NA	TRBV6-6	NA	TRBJ2-2	TGTGCCAGCAGTTACTTCCCCGAAGCGGACACCGGGGAGCTGTTTTTT	CASSYFPEADTGELFF
TRBD1	TRBV6-4	NA	TRBJ1-2	TGTGCCAGCAGCCAAGAGGAGGGACAGGGCTATGGCTACACCTTC	CASSQEEGQGYGYTF
TRBD1	TRBV4-3	NA	TRBJ2-7	TGCGCCAGCAGCCGCCCGGGACAGGGTATCTACGAGCAGTACTTC	CASSRPGQGIYEQYF
NA	TRBV18	NA	TRBJ1-1	TGTGCCAGCCGACCAGGGAGGTCGACTGAAGCTTTCTTT	CASRPGRSTEAFF
TRBD2	TRBV5-1	NA	TRBJ2-5	TGCGCCAGCAGCTCGGGACTAGGGGAGTCCCAGTACTTC	CASSSGLGESQYF
TRBD1	TRBV5-4	NA	TRBJ2-6	TGTGCCAGCAGCGCACAGGGGAGGGCCAACGTCCTGACTTTC	CASSAQGRANVLTF
NA	TRBV6-6	NA	TRBJ2-7	TGTGCCAGCACCCCCAGGGCTAGGTTCTACGAGCAGTACTTC	CASTPRARFYEQYF
TRBD2	TRBV7-9	few	TRBJ2-7	TGTGCCAGCAGCTCGACTAGCGGGGGCTCCTACGAGCAGTACTTC	CASSSTSGGSYEQYF
TRBD1	TRBV10-1	NA	TRBJ2-7	TGCGCCAGCGCCAGACAGGGGGGATACGAGCAGTACTTC	CASARQGGYEQYF
TRBD1	TRBV4-3	NA	TRBJ2-1	TGCGCCAGCAGCCAAGACGGGACAGGGGTGGATGAGCAGTTCTTC	CASSQDGTGVDEQFF
NA	TRBV10-2	NA	TRBJ1-1	TGCGCCAGCAGTGTCACAGGGATGAACACTGAAGCTTTCTTT	CASSVTGMNTEAFF